The rows below give T cell receptor beta chains drawn from one sample of a study of T-cell reconstitution after alpha-beta-depleted transplantation in children. TCRdb re-analysed the PCR reads in MiXCR, keeping a single row per CDR3 protein. The data contain around 800,000 distinct CDR3 sequences, 15% to 20% of them singletons. The sample was PBMCs, mostly from graft donor cells, taken 360 days after TCRalphabeta/CD19-depleted stem cell transplant. Every receptor here comes from a male patient aged 5 to 17 who had a stem cell transplant for acute lymphoblastic leukemia, so the T cells may come from the graft donor. The CDR3 runs from the conserved cysteine through the conserved F or W. Fields, in order: J gene, D gene, V gene, clone size, CDR3 protein, CDR3 DNA. A D gene is named only where the DNA matches it firmly. Not all rows give a size; the values are once, few, many and, for expanded clones, a class.

j_gene: TRBJ1-4
d_gene: -
v_gene: TRBV20-1
abundance: -
CDR3aa: CSASVRADEKLFF
CDR3nt: TGCAGTGCTTCTGTCCGGGCCGACGAAAAACTGTTTTTT

j_gene: TRBJ2-1
d_gene: TRBD2
v_gene: TRBV25-1
abundance: few
CDR3aa: CATPVGGGLAGRASTDNYEQFF
CDR3nt: TGTGCCACCCCCGTCGGAGGGGGACTAGCGGGAAGAGCGTCCACGGATAACTATGAGCAGTTCTTC

j_gene: TRBJ2-2
d_gene: TRBD1
v_gene: TRBV5-1
abundance: few
CDR3aa: CASSPSATGGWTGELFF
CDR3nt: TGCGCCAGCAGCCCCTCGGCGACAGGGGGTTGGACCGGGGAGCTGTTTTTT

j_gene: TRBJ2-3
d_gene: -
v_gene: TRBV29-1
abundance: -
CDR3aa: CSVKSRAFGSDTQYF
CDR3nt: TGCAGCGTTAAATCGCGTGCCTTCGGATCAGATACGCAGTATTTT

j_gene: TRBJ2-1
d_gene: TRBD2
v_gene: TRBV7-3
abundance: many
CDR3aa: CASSNRDYPYNEQFF
CDR3nt: TGTGCCAGCAGCAACCGGGACTACCCCTACAATGAGCAGTTCTTC

j_gene: TRBJ2-2
d_gene: -
v_gene: TRBV5-1
abundance: many
CDR3aa: CASSLADILWVNTGELFF
CDR3nt: TGCGCCAGCAGCTTGGCCGATATCTTGTGGGTGAACACCGGGGAGCTGTTTTTT

j_gene: TRBJ2-5
d_gene: -
v_gene: TRBV5-1
abundance: -
CDR3aa: CASSLEGLIQETQYF
CDR3nt: TGCGCCAGCAGCTTGGAGGGCCTGATTCAAGAGACCCAGTACTTC

j_gene: TRBJ2-5
d_gene: -
v_gene: TRBV5-1
abundance: few
CDR3aa: CASYSGIAETQYF
CDR3nt: TGCGCCAGCTACAGTGGGATTGCAGAGACCCAGTACTTC

j_gene: TRBJ2-5
d_gene: TRBD2
v_gene: TRBV20-1
abundance: few
CDR3aa: CSAGSPRGTIKRSQYF
CDR3nt: TGCAGTGCTGGAAGCCCTCGCGGGACTATCAAGAGAAGCCAGTACTTC

j_gene: TRBJ2-3
d_gene: -
v_gene: TRBV3-1
abundance: -
CDR3aa: CASSQLALEGTDTQYF
CDR3nt: TGTGCCAGCAGCCAACTAGCGCTAGAGGGGACAGATACGCAGTATTTT

j_gene: TRBJ2-7
d_gene: -
v_gene: TRBV4-2
abundance: -
CDR3aa: CASSQEGGSYSYEQYF
CDR3nt: TGTGCCAGCAGCCAAGAGGGGGGCAGTTATTCCTACGAGCAGTACTTC

j_gene: TRBJ2-1
d_gene: TRBD2
v_gene: TRBV27
abundance: few
CDR3aa: CASSTPGLVRSNNEQFF
CDR3nt: TGTGCCAGCAGTACTCCAGGACTAGTCCGATCTAACAATGAGCAGTTCTTC

j_gene: TRBJ2-1
d_gene: -
v_gene: TRBV7-2
abundance: -
CDR3aa: CASSLVPSVLEQFF
CDR3nt: TGTGCCAGCAGCTTAGTTCCTAGCGTCCTTGAGCAGTTCTTC

j_gene: TRBJ2-5
d_gene: -
v_gene: TRBV9
abundance: many
CDR3aa: CASSVAPQETQYF
CDR3nt: TGTGCCAGCAGCGTAGCTCCCCAAGAGACCCAGTACTTC

j_gene: TRBJ2-7
d_gene: TRBD2
v_gene: TRBV20-1
abundance: -
CDR3aa: CSARYSGNRPEQYF
CDR3nt: TGCAGTGCTAGATATAGCGGGAATCGCCCCGAGCAGTACTTC

j_gene: TRBJ1-2
d_gene: -
v_gene: TRBV12-3/TRBV12-4
abundance: many
CDR3aa: CASSQPNYGYTF
CDR3nt: TGTGCCAGCAGCCAGCCAAACTATGGCTACACCTTC

j_gene: TRBJ2-4
d_gene: TRBD1
v_gene: TRBV10-3
abundance: -
CDR3aa: CASQGATGASGENIQYF
CDR3nt: TGTGCCTCCCAGGGGGCCACTGGGGCGTCGGGGGAAAACATTCAGTACTTC